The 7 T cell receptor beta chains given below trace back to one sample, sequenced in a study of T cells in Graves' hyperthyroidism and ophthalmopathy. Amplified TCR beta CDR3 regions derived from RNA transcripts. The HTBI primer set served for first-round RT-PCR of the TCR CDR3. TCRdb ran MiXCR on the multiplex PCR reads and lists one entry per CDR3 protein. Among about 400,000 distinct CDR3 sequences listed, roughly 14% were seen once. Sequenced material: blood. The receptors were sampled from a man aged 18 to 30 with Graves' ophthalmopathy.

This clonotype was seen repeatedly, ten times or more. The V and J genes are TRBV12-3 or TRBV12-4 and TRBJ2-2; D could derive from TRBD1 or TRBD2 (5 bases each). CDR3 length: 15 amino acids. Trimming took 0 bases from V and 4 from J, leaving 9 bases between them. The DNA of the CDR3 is TGTGCCAGCAGTTTAGCCGGGACGTCCACCGGGGAGCTGTTTTTT. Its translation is CASSLAGTSTGELFF.

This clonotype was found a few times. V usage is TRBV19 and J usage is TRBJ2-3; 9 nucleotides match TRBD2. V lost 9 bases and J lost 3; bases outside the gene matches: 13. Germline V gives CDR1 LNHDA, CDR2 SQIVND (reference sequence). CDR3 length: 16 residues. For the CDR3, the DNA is TGTGCCAGCAACGGGGGGGATAGCGGGAGAACAGATACGCAGTATTTT. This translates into CASNGGDSGRTDTQYF.

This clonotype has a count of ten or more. For the CDR3, the DNA is TGCAGTGCTAGAGTTGGAGGGGTTCATGGGTACAATGAGCAGTTCTTC. It yields the protein CSARVGGVHGYNEQFF. The chain uses TRBV20-1 and TRBJ2-1; D possibly corresponds to TRBD2 (6 bases). V lost 1 base to trimming and J lost 4 bases, with 17 bases between them. The CDR3 loop spans 16 amino acids. Germline V gene sequence: CDR1 DFQATT, CDR2 SNEGSKA (reference sequence).

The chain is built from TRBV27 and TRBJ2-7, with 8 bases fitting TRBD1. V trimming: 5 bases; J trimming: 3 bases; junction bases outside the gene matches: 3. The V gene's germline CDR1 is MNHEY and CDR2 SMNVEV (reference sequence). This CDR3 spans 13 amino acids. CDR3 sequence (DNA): TGTGCCAGCAGTCGACAGGGGAACTACGAGCAGTACTTC. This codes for CASSRQGNYEQYF.

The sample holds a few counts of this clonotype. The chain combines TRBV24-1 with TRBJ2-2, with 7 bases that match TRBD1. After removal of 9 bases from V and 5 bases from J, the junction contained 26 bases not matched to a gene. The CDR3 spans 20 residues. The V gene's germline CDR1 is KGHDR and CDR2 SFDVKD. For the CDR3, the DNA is TGTGCCACCTCCGACGAGAGGGGGCCAAGCGCGACCGAGCGAACCGGGGAGCTGTTTTTT. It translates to CATSDERGPSATERTGELFF.

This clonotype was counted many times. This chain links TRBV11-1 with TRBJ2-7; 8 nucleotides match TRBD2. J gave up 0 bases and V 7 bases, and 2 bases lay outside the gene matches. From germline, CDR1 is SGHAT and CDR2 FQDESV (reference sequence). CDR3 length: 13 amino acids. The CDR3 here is CASTSGSSYEQYF. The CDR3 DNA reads TGTGCCAGCACGAGCGGGAGCTCCTACGAGCAGTACTTC.

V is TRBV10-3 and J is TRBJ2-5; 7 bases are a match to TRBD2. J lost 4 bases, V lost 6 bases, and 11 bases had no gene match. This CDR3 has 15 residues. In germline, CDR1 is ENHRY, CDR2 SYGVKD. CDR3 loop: CAIRHHPLAGETQYF. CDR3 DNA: TGTGCCATCAGGCACCACCCCTTAGCGGGAGAGACCCAGTACTTC.